In its sample, the clone carrying this T cell receptor (beta chain) was seen a few times. TCRdb itself ran the 5' RACE reads through MiXCR, one entry per CDR3 protein. The sample lists just under 350,000 distinct CDR3 sequences; 13% were seen once. The data stem from a study of T-cell memory formation after mild COVID-19. The CDR3 length is 13 residues. V was clipped by 6 bases and J by 11 bases; unmatched bases: 5. The sequence derives from a man aged 18 to 30 who had mild COVID-19 (a few samples of this study predate the infection). Cell type and time point are not known. The chain couples TRBV12-3 or TRBV12-4 to TRBJ1-6, with TRBD1 identical over 9 bases. The sample comprised PBMCs or a T cell subset sorted from them (not recorded which). The CDR3 DNA reads TGTGCCAGCAGCCGGACAGGGGTTCCACCCCTCCACTTT. Amino acid sequence: CASSRTGVPPLHF.